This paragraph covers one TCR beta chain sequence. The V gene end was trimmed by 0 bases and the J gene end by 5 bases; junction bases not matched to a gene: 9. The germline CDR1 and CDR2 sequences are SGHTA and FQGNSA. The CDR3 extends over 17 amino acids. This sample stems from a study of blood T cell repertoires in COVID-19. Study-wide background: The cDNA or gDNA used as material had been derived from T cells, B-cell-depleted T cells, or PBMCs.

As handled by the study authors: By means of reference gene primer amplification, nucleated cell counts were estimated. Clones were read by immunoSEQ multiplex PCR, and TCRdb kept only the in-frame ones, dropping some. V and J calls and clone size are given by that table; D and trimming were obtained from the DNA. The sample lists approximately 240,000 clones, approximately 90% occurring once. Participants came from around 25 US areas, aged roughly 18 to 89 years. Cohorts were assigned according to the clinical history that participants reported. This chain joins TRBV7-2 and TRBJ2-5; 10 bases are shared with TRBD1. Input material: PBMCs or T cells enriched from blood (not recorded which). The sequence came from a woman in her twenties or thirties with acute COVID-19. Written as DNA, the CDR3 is TGTGCCAGCAGCTTAGCGGGGCCGGGACAGGGGCCCGAGACCCAGTACTTC. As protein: CASSLAGPGQGPETQYF.